A single sample gave rise to the 21 T cell receptor beta chains below, sequenced in a study of cytomegalovirus exposure and HLA in healthy donors. The assay was immunoSEQ multiplex PCR, and TCRdb's table has in-frame clones only and misses some. The data show 200,000 to 300,000 clones, more than 75% seen once. The sample was PBMCs. These receptors all come from a man aged 18 to 29 in good health and CMV-seronegative.

The chain employs TRBV9 and TRBJ2-1; 11 positions agree with TRBD2. Germline CDR1 reads SGDLS; CDR2 reads YYNGEE. The CDR3 loop spans 15 amino acids. J lost 9 bases, V lost 4 bases, and 9 bases had no gene match. CDR3 nucleotide sequence: TGTGCCAGCAGCCCTATAGCGGGGGGGCCTGGTGAGCAGTTCTTC. As protein: CASSPIAGGPGEQFF.

The chain links TRBV28 to TRBJ1-5; possible D gene TRBD1, 6 bases. The CDR3 has 13 residues. V was shortened by 5 bases and J by 4 bases, with 9 bases between the two germline ends. The germline V gene has CDR1 MDHEN and CDR2 SYDVKM. This CDR3 reads CASSPTGNQPQHF. The DNA for the CDR3 is TGTGCCAGCAGTCCTACAGGGAATCAGCCCCAGCATTTT. The whole variable domain, filled in from reference TRBV28 and TRBJ1-5, reads DVKVTQSSRYLVKRTGEKVFLECVQDMDHENMFWYRQDPGLGLRLIYFSYDVKMKEKGDIPEGYSVSREKKERFSLILESASTNQTSMYLCASSPTGNQPQHFGDGTRLSIL.

This clone was seen more than once but under ten times. This chain links TRBV7-3 with TRBJ2-2; D gene unclear. This CDR3 spans 12 amino acids. V lost 3 bases and J 5 bases, leaving 4 bases between the germline ends. The germline CDR1 and CDR2 sequences are SGHTA and FQGTGA. CDR3 residues: CASSFRTGELFF. For the CDR3, the DNA is TGTGCCAGCAGCTTCAGGACCGGGGAGCTGTTTTTT.

The chain joins TRBV14 to TRBJ2-3; D gene ambiguous. Germline V gene lookup returns CDR1 SGHDN and CDR2 FVKESK. This CDR3 comprises 13 residues. V was shortened by 2 bases and J by 5 bases, with 8 bases between the two germline ends. CDR3 amino acids: CASSQPGVDTQYF. CDR3 sequence (DNA): TGTGCCAGCAGCCAACCAGGCGTAGATACGCAGTATTTT. The full variable domain, in which reference TRBV14 and TRBJ2-3 provide the parts outside the CDR3, is EAGVTQFPSHSVIEKGQTVTLRCDPISGHDNLYWYRRVMGKEIKFLLHFVKESKQDESGMPNNRFLAERTGGTYSTLKVQPAELEDSGVYFCASSQPGVDTQYFGPGTRLTVL.

The chain uses TRBV7-8 and TRBJ2-7; 9 nucleotides match TRBD2. J gave up 2 bases and V 3 bases, and 8 bases lay outside the gene matches. The CDR3 contains 16 residues. The germline V gene has CDR1 SGHVS and CDR2 FQNEAQ. The CDR3 DNA reads TGTGCCAGCAGCTTTAGCGTCCTAGCGGGGACCTACGAGCAGTACTTC. Amino acid sequence: CASSFSVLAGTYEQYF.

The chain recombines TRBV6-1 with TRBJ2-7; 11 positions match TRBD2. Germline assignment: CDR1 MNHNS and CDR2 SASEGT. With V trimmed by 2 bases and J by 2 bases, 2 bases remained unmatched. The CDR3 spans 15 residues. CDR3 in amino acids: CASSEPGLAAYEQYF. In nucleotides, the CDR3 is TGTGCCAGCAGTGAACCGGGACTAGCGGCCTACGAGCAGTACTTC.

This sequence joins TRBV28 and TRBJ1-2; TRBD1 agrees at 7 bases. The trim removed 2 bases at V and 8 bases at J, leaving 8 bases unmatched. Germline V gives CDR1 MDHEN, CDR2 SYDVKM. The CDR3 has 14 amino acids. The CDR3 coding sequence is TGTGCCAGCAGTTTAAGTCCCCAGGGGGGAGGCTACACCTTC. This gives the protein CASSLSPQGGGYTF.

The J gene is TRBJ1-1, the V gene TRBV2, with 9 bases lining up with TRBD1. Per germline, CDR1 SNHLY and CDR2 FYNNEI. CDR3 length equals 15 residues. With V trimmed by 3 bases and J by 3 bases, 5 bases remained unmatched. CDR3 coding DNA: TGTGCCAGCAGTGAGGGACAGGGAGGTGACACTGAAGCTTTCTTT. Amino acid sequence: CASSEGQGGDTEAFF.

The rearrangement links TRBV19 to TRBJ1-2; weak D call: TRBD1 (5 bases). V lost 1 base to trimming and J lost 6 bases, with 12 bases between them. The V gene's germline CDR1 is LNHDA and CDR2 SQIVND (reference sequence). The CDR3 extends over 14 amino acids. For the CDR3, the DNA is TGTGCCAGTAGTATAGGACAGTTCAGGGATGGCTACACCTTC. Translation: CASSIGQFRDGYTF.

The genes are TRBV6-6 and TRBJ2-2; 9 nucleotides match TRBD1. The CDR3 has 15 amino acids. V shed 4 bases and J 3 bases; nucleotides not matched to a gene: 3. The germline CDR1 and CDR2 sequences are MNHNY and SVGAGI (reference sequence). The CDR3 protein is CASSSGQGHTGELFF. The CDR3 DNA is TGTGCCAGCAGTTCGGGACAGGGTCACACCGGGGAGCTGTTTTTT.

This clone was seen just once. This chain joins TRBV7-2 and TRBJ1-2; D is perhaps TRBD1 (6 bases). The CDR3 extends over 14 amino acids. With 2 bases removed from V and 0 bases from J, the gap between germline ends came to 7 bases. CDR1 SGHTA and CDR2 FQGNSA come from the germline V gene. For the CDR3, the DNA is TGTGCCAGCAGCTTACGGACAGCTAACTATGGCTACACCTTC. Its protein is CASSLRTANYGYTF.

The CDR3 sequence is CSATSGGSTDTQYF. The CDR3 nucleotides read TGCAGCGCAACTAGCGGAGGGAGCACAGATACGCAGTATTTT. This chain uses TRBV29-1 with TRBJ2-3; 8 bases align to TRBD2. Germline-derived CDR1 and CDR2 are SQVTM and ANQGSEA. The CDR3 loop spans 14 amino acids. The trim removed 7 bases at V and 0 bases at J, leaving 6 bases unmatched.

The rearrangement uses TRBV30 and TRBJ2-7, with TRBD1 matching 10 bases. The V gene end was trimmed by 3 bases and the J gene end by 0 bases; junction bases not matched to a gene: 14. Germline V gene sequence: CDR1 GTSNPN, CDR2 SVGIG (reference sequence). The CDR3 spans 18 residues. CDR3 amino acids: CAWRVPRDRGWSSYEQYF. The CDR3 nucleotides read TGTGCCTGGAGGGTCCCCCGGGACAGGGGATGGAGCTCCTACGAGCAGTACTTC. Combining the CDR3 with reference TRBV30 and TRBJ2-7 gives the whole variable domain SQTIHQWPATLVQPVGSPLSLECTVEGTSNPNLYWYRQAAGRGLQLLFYSVGIGQISSEVPQNLSASRPQDRQFILSSKKLLLSDSGFYLCAWRVPRDRGWSSYEQYFGPGTRLTVT.

The chain joins TRBV23-1 to TRBJ2-7, with D maybe TRBD1 (6 bases). TRBV23-1 is sorted into the ORF group, with uncertain function. Trimming cost V 3 bases and J 3 bases, with 12 bases left between them. CDR3 size: 14 residues. In DNA, the CDR3 is TGCGCCAGCAGTCAGTCACAGGGTTTCTACGAGCAGTACTTC. This codes for CASSQSQGFYEQYF.

This chain connects TRBV5-1 to TRBJ1-2, with D uncertain. CDR1 SGHRS and CDR2 YFSETQ come from the germline V gene. The CDR3 is made up of 13 amino acids. Trimming removed 4 bases from V and 8 bases from J, with 15 bases in between. The CDR3 nucleotides are TGCGCCAGCAGCCCCCCGTCGGCGGGAGGCTACACCTTC. Protein sequence: CASSPPSAGGYTF.

The chain couples TRBV19 to TRBJ2-7; D perhaps matches TRBD1 (5 bases). The CDR3 has 12 amino acids. Trimming shortened V by 5 bases and J by 3 bases, and 8 bases separated the two germline ends. Germline V lookup: CDR1 LNHDA, CDR2 SQIVND (reference sequence). The CDR3 sequence is CASSDSSYEQYF. The CDR3 region has the DNA TGTGCCAGTAGTGACAGCAGCTACGAGCAGTACTTC.

The chain links TRBV11-3 to TRBJ2-5, with a possible D match to TRBD2 (5 bases). Germline V lookup: CDR1 SGHNT, CDR2 YENEEA. The CDR3 is 16 residues long. The V gene lost 1 base and the J gene lost 2 bases, with 14 bases spanning the gap. DNA for the CDR3: TGTGCCAGCAGCTTAGGCTCGGGGAGAAAACAAGAGACCCAGTACTTC. It translates to CASSLGSGRKQETQYF.

The V call is TRBV30, the J call TRBJ1-2; a possible D gene is TRBD1 (5 bases). Trimming stripped 2 bases from V and 7 bases from J, with 11 bases between. The CDR3 is 12 residues long. Germline V CDR1 and CDR2: GTSNPN, SVGIG (reference sequence). CDR3 bases: TGTGCCTGGAGTAAGACAGCCCCTGGCTACACCTTC. Translation gives CAWSKTAPGYTF.

The genes are TRBV4-1 and TRBJ1-2, with no clear D. The CDR3 is 14 residues long. Germline-derived CDR1 and CDR2 are MGHRA and YSYEKL. Trimming cost V 0 bases and J 0 bases, with 5 bases left between them. The chain's CDR3 is CASSQEASNYGYTF. CDR3 sequence (DNA): TGCGCCAGCAGCCAAGAGGCCTCTAACTATGGCTACACCTTC.

The rearrangement uses TRBV4-2 and TRBJ1-5, with TRBD1 identical over 7 bases. Germline CDR1 LGHNA, CDR2 YNFKEQ. Unmatched junction bases numbered 5, after V lost 0 bases and J lost 6 bases. This CDR3 region has 15 residues. The CDR3 nucleotides read TGTGCCAGCAGCCAAGAAGGCAGGGGGATTCAGCCCCAGCATTTT. Protein sequence: CASSQEGRGIQPQHF.

The rearrangement uses TRBV28 and TRBJ1-2, with D tentatively TRBD1 (6 bases). Deletions cut 6 bases from V and 9 bases from J, with 14 bases between. The germline gives CDR1 MDHEN, CDR2 SYDVKM. The CDR3 covers 12 residues. The CDR3 reads CASSETGQRYTF. CDR3 coding DNA: TGTGCCAGCAGCGAGACGGGACAACGCTACACCTTC.